The 24 T cell receptor beta chains given below trace back to one sample, sequenced in a study of T cell repertoires in cytomegalovirus infection. These receptors' antigens are unknown. Using its own MiXCR run on the reads, TCRdb lists one record per CDR3 protein. The sample carries about half a million distinct CDR3 sequences, 30% to 40% recorded once. The sequencing used cultured PBMCs, collected from culture after CMV antigen stimulation. The receptors here all came from a human donor in good health (CMV status not recorded). Some clones in this sample may be carry-over from other donors' samples.

In its sample, this clonotype was seen many times. The CDR3 sequence: CASSLDLGQPQHF. CDR3 in DNA: TGTGCCAGCAGCTTAGATCTTGGTCAGCCCCAGCATTTT. V is TRBV11-2 and J is TRBJ1-5; D unresolved. V dropped 0 bases and J dropped 6 bases, with 6 bases sitting between them. Germline V gene sequence: CDR1 SGHAT, CDR2 FQNNGV. The CDR3 runs 13 residues.

This clonotype was seen only a few times. This chain joins TRBV28 and TRBJ2-7; D uncertain. V shed 8 bases and J shed 4 bases, with 18 bases lying between them. From germline, CDR1 is MDHEN and CDR2 SYDVKM. This CDR3 has 14 residues. The CDR3 protein is CASEDPASGYEQYF. The DNA for the CDR3 is TGTGCCAGCGAGGACCCCGCGTCTGGTTACGAGCAGTACTTC.

The chain couples TRBV19 to TRBJ1-5, with D possibly TRBD1 on 6 matching bases. This CDR3 contains 18 residues. The V gene lost 0 bases and the J gene lost 9 bases, with 24 bases spanning the gap. The germline CDR1 and CDR2 sequences are LNHDA and SQIVND (reference sequence). Written as DNA, the CDR3 is TGTGCCAGTAGTATAGATGGGGCGACAGGAGCCGAATTTCGGCCCCAGCATTTT. Protein sequence: CASSIDGATGAEFRPQHF. Drawing the rest from reference TRBV19 and TRBJ1-5, the complete variable domain is DGGITQSPKYLFRKEGQNVTLSCEQNLNHDAMYWYRQDPGQGLRLIYYSQIVNDFQKGDIAEGYSVSREKKESFPLTVTSAQKNPTAFYLCASSIDGATGAEFRPQHFGDGTRLSIL.

This clonotype has a count of ten or more. The chain joins TRBV7-2 to TRBJ1-2; 7 bases fit TRBD1. From germline, CDR1 is SGHTA and CDR2 FQGNSA. The ends lost 0 bases at V and 0 bases at J; junction bases unmatched: 16. CDR3 length: 20 residues. For the CDR3, the DNA is TGTGCCAGCAGCTTAGCTCAAGGGACAGTGATTCCTGGAGCTAACTATGGCTACACCTTC. This encodes CASSLAQGTVIPGANYGYTF.

The chain carries TRBV28 and TRBJ2-1; possibly TRBD2 for D (6 bases). This CDR3 has 15 residues. Between the trimmed V and J ends, which lost 7 bases and 2 bases, there was a span of 15 bases. Germline-derived CDR1 and CDR2 are MDHEN and SYDVKM. The CDR3 protein is CASTPGSGAYNEQFF. CDR3 in DNA: TGTGCCAGCACACCCGGGTCGGGAGCCTACAATGAGCAGTTCTTC.

This clonotype appeared many times. The rearrangement uses TRBV7-8 and TRBJ1-2; possible D gene TRBD1, 6 bases. There are 14 residues in the CDR3. Trimming removed 5 bases at V and 2 bases at J, with 12 bases between. CDR1 is SGHVS and CDR2 is FQNEAQ in the germline V gene. The DNA for the CDR3 is TGTGCCAGCAGCCGCAGGGGCTCAAACTATGGCTACACCTTC. It yields the protein CASSRRGSNYGYTF.

The V and J genes are TRBV12-3 or TRBV12-4 and TRBJ1-1, with D uncertain. V shed 3 bases and J shed 7 bases, with 9 bases lying between them. The CDR3 runs 12 residues. CDR3 bases: TGTGCCAGCAGTTTTTCGGGAGGTGAAGCTTTCTTT. Its protein product is CASSFSGGEAFF.

This clonotype occurred a few times. The chain links TRBV7-6 to TRBJ2-3, with D unresolved. Germline CDR1 is SGHVS and CDR2 is FNYEAQ. The CDR3 runs 16 residues. Between the trimmed V and J ends, which lost 0 bases and 0 bases, there was a span of 10 bases. CDR3 bases: TGTGCCAGCAGCTTAGCTGGCGGTTATAGCACAGATACGCAGTATTTT. Protein product: CASSLAGGYSTDTQYF.

The chain uses TRBV11-2 and TRBJ2-1; no firm D call. Germline CDR1 reads SGHAT; CDR2 reads FQNNGV. V lost 4 bases to trimming and J lost 6 bases, with 22 bases between them. The CDR3 length is 17 residues. As DNA, the CDR3 is TGTGCCAGCAGCTCAGGCCTCGGGCAACGGGCAATCAATGAGCAGTTCTTC. Its protein is CASSSGLGQRAINEQFF.

The rearrangement joins TRBV7-2 to TRBJ2-3; 14 bases map to TRBD2. The V gene end was trimmed by 5 bases and the J gene end by 8 bases; junction bases not matched to a gene: 9. Germline loops: CDR1 SGHTA, CDR2 FQGNSA. The CDR3 extends over 16 amino acids. CDR3 bases: TGTGCCAGCAGCCCCCGCGGGACTAGCGGGAGTGGTACGCAGTATTTT. Translating gives CASSPRGTSGSGTQYF.

This clonotype has a count of ten or more. The chain recombines TRBV7-8 with TRBJ2-7, with 8 bases lining up with TRBD2. V was clipped by 1 base and J by 4 bases; unmatched bases: 6. The CDR3 contains 15 residues. The germline V gene has CDR1 SGHVS and CDR2 FQNEAQ. CDR3 in DNA: TGTGCCAGCAGCTTAGGGAGGACTAGCCTTTACGAGCAGTACTTC. Translating it yields CASSLGRTSLYEQYF.

V is TRBV7-8 and J is TRBJ2-4; 9 positions match TRBD2. V dropped 1 base and J dropped 1; count of bases not matched to a gene: 20. The CDR3 extends over 22 amino acids. The germline gives CDR1 SGHVS, CDR2 FQNEAQ. CDR3 sequence (DNA): TGTGCCAGCAGCTTAGAGTGGTTAAGGCGGGAGGGTCAAGTTCACGCCAAAAACATTCAGTACTTC. Its translation is CASSLEWLRREGQVHAKNIQYF.

This clonotype was counted between two and nine times. The chain employs TRBV24-1 and TRBJ2-3; possibly TRBD1 for D (6 bases). V was pared by 6 bases and J by 2 bases, with 20 bases between. CDR1 is KGHDR and CDR2 is SFDVKD in the germline V gene. The CDR3 is made up of 17 amino acids. The CDR3 is CATSTYTGWDNTDTQYF. The CDR3 DNA reads TGTGCCACCAGTACCTATACAGGGTGGGACAACACAGATACGCAGTATTTT.

The genes are TRBV11-3 and TRBJ2-4; the D gene is possibly TRBD2 (6 bases). The CDR3 sequence is 15 residues long. The V and J ends lost 5 bases and 7 bases respectively, with 18 bases between them. Germline CDR1 and CDR2: SGHNT and YENEEA. This CDR3 reads CASSPGGSSRNIQYF. For the CDR3, the DNA is TGTGCCAGCAGCCCAGGAGGGAGCTCCAGGAACATTCAGTACTTC. Filled out from reference TRBV11-3 and TRBJ2-4, the complete variable domain reads EAGVVQSPRYKIIEKKQPVAFWCNPISGHNTLYWYLQNLGQGPELLIRYENEEAVDDSQLPKDRFSAERLKGVDSTLKIQPAELGDSAVYLCASSPGGSSRNIQYFGAGTRLSVL.

This sequence joins TRBV28 and TRBJ1-2; no clear D. The CDR3 loop spans 14 amino acids. Per germline, CDR1 MDHEN and CDR2 SYDVKM. Trimming removed 3 bases from V and 4 bases from J, with 12 bases in between. This CDR3 is CASSLNKDLYGYTF. In DNA form, the CDR3 reads TGTGCCAGCAGTTTGAATAAGGACCTCTATGGCTACACCTTC.

The table lists this clonotype with a few counts. J is TRBJ2-3 and V is TRBV5-1, with D perhaps TRBD1 (6 bases). This CDR3 comprises 14 residues. In germline, CDR1 is SGHRS, CDR2 YFSETQ. Trimming removed 6 bases at V and 4 bases at J, with 15 bases between. The CDR3 loop is CASNFDRSADTQYF. CDR3 coding DNA: TGCGCCAGCAACTTCGACAGGTCTGCAGATACGCAGTATTTT. The whole variable domain, remainder taken from reference TRBV5-1 and TRBJ2-3, is KAGVTQTPRYLIKTRGQQVTLSCSPISGHRSVSWYQQTPGQGLQFLFEYFSETQRNKGNFPGRFSGRQFSNSRSEMNVSTLELGDSALYLCASNFDRSADTQYFGPGTRLTVL.

The sample holds a few counts of this clonotype. This chain joins TRBV12-3 or TRBV12-4 and TRBJ2-1; 7 nucleotides agree with TRBD1. The length of the CDR3 is 15 residues. V lost 3 bases, J lost 7 bases, and 9 bases stayed unmatched. Here the CDR3 DNA reads TGTGCCAGCAGTTTCGGCGACAGGGTAGGAAATGAGCAGTTCTTC. Encoded protein: CASSFGDRVGNEQFF.

This clonotype was observed a few times. This chain connects TRBV4-3 to TRBJ2-3; possible D gene TRBD1, 6 bases. The V end lost 10 bases, the J end lost 3 bases, and 14 bases lay between the germline ends. The CDR3 has 13 residues. Germline V gene lookup returns CDR1 LGHNA and CDR2 YSLEER. CDR3 region: CATSQGRTDTQYF. In DNA, the CDR3 is TGCGCCACCTCACAGGGACGGACAGATACGCAGTATTTT.

This clonotype was observed a handful of times. This sequence joins TRBV7-2 and TRBJ2-7, with 9 bases fitting TRBD2. The CDR3 covers 17 residues. V was pared by 2 bases and J by 1 base, with 9 bases of the junction left unmatched. Germline CDR1 is SGHTA and CDR2 is FQGNSA. The CDR3 sequence is CASSLRGLATTSYEQYF. CDR3 sequence (DNA): TGTGCCAGCAGCTTAAGGGGACTAGCAACGACTTCCTACGAGCAGTACTTC. Together with reference TRBV7-2 and TRBJ2-7, the CDR3 gives the full variable domain: GAGVSQSPSNKVTEKGKDVELRCDPISGHTALYWYRQSLGQGLEFLIYFQGNSAPDKSGLPSDRFSAERTGGSVSTLTIQRTQQEDSAVYLCASSLRGLATTSYEQYFGPGTRLTVT.

The rearrangement uses TRBV7-9 and TRBJ1-1; unclear D gene. Trimming took 1 base from V and 8 from J, leaving 11 bases between them. The CDR3 is 13 amino acids. Germline CDR1 reads SEHNR; CDR2 reads FQNEAQ (reference sequence). CDR3 nucleotide sequence: TGTGCCAGCAGCTTAGAGACTACTCTCGAAGCTTTCTTT. Its protein product is CASSLETTLEAFF.

The chain couples TRBV28 to TRBJ1-6; unclear D gene. The CDR3 totals 15 residues. The V end was cut by 5 bases, the J end by 9 bases, with 17 bases between. Germline V lookup: CDR1 MDHEN, CDR2 SYDVKM. In nucleotides, the CDR3 is TGTGCCAGCAGTCTCGCGGACCGATTTTTTTCACCCCTCCACTTT. Its protein is CASSLADRFFSPLHF.

The rearrangement joins TRBV19 to TRBJ2-5; D may be TRBD1 (5 bases). Germline CDR1 is LNHDA and CDR2 is SQIVND (reference sequence). This CDR3 has 14 amino acids. Trimming stripped 5 bases from V and 4 bases from J, with 14 bases between. CDR3 residues: CASSLKGPGETQYF. CDR3 coding DNA: TGTGCCAGTAGTCTCAAGGGGCCAGGAGAGACCCAGTACTTC.

This clonotype has a count of ten or more. The V call is TRBV7-2, the J call TRBJ2-1, with 7 nucleotides matching TRBD1. This CDR3 comprises 15 residues. Trimming at V came to 4 bases and at J to 3 bases, leaving 6 bases not matched to a gene. Germline CDR1 is SGHTA and CDR2 is FQGNSA. The CDR3 is CASSSRQGFYNEQFF. The CDR3 nucleotides read TGTGCCAGCAGCTCCCGACAGGGTTTCTACAATGAGCAGTTCTTC. Combining the CDR3 with reference TRBV7-2 and TRBJ2-1 gives the whole variable domain GAGVSQSPSNKVTEKGKDVELRCDPISGHTALYWYRQSLGQGLEFLIYFQGNSAPDKSGLPSDRFSAERTGGSVSTLTIQRTQQEDSAVYLCASSSRQGFYNEQFFGPGTRLTVL.

CDR3 in amino acids: CASSLGLAQFRNEQFF. The CDR3 DNA is TGTGCCAGCAGCTTAGGACTAGCGCAGTTTCGTAATGAGCAGTTCTTC. The chain uses TRBV11-2 and TRBJ2-1; TRBD2 matches 8 bases. Germline V gives CDR1 SGHAT, CDR2 FQNNGV. CDR3 length: 16 residues. With 1 base clipped from V and 7 bases from J, the junction kept 9 bases outside the gene matches.